These 13 T cell receptor beta chains were sequenced from one sample in a study of cytomegalovirus exposure and HLA in healthy donors. TCRdb's copy holds only in-frame clones and misses some; the assay was immunoSEQ multiplex PCR. The data contain 150,000 to 200,000 clones, more than 80% of them singletons. Sequencing was performed on PBMCs. These receptors all stem from a woman aged 18-29 years in good health and CMV-seropositive.

The V and J genes are TRBV7-9 and TRBJ1-2; D gene ambiguous. V shed 3 bases and J shed 6 bases, with 14 bases lying between them. This CDR3 region has 14 residues. Germline CDR1 SEHNR, CDR2 FQNEAQ (reference sequence). The CDR3 loop reads CASSLVRERHGYTF. The CDR3 bases are TGTGCCAGCAGCTTGGTAAGGGAGCGTCATGGCTACACCTTC.

This chain joins TRBV5-6 and TRBJ2-5, with 8 bases aligning to TRBD1. The CDR3 covers 16 residues. The junction had 15 bases not matched to a gene; V was cut back by 4 bases and J by 7 bases. The germline V gene has CDR1 SGHDT and CDR2 YYEEEE. The CDR3 coding sequence is TGTGCCAGCAGCGGAACAAGACAGGGGCCGGCTGGGACCCAGTACTTC. Translating gives CASSGTRQGPAGTQYF.

The sample holds a few counts of this clone. This chain joins TRBV30 and TRBJ1-2; 8 bases map to TRBD1. Germline CDR1 is GTSNPN and CDR2 is SVGIG (reference sequence). The CDR3 extends over 14 amino acids. With V trimmed by 7 bases and J by 3 bases, 10 bases remained unmatched. This CDR3 reads CASDSQGVDYGYTF. CDR3 nucleotides: TGTGCCTCGGACTCACAGGGGGTTGACTATGGCTACACCTTC.

V usage is TRBV28 and J usage is TRBJ1-1, with 9 bases lining up with TRBD1. Germline lookup yields CDR1 MDHEN and CDR2 SYDVKM. With V trimmed by 6 bases and J by 9 bases, 8 bases remained unmatched. This CDR3 has 13 residues. As DNA, the CDR3 is TGTGCCAGCAGGGGGACAGGGCTTGCTAAAGCTTTCTTT. It encodes CASRGTGLAKAFF. The full variable domain, its missing parts supplied by reference TRBV28 and TRBJ1-1, is DVKVTQSSRYLVKRTGEKVFLECVQDMDHENMFWYRQDPGLGLRLIYFSYDVKMKEKGDIPEGYSVSREKKERFSLILESASTNQTSMYLCASRGTGLAKAFFGQGTRLTVV.

The chain carries TRBV7-8 and TRBJ2-2, with 7 bases aligning to TRBD2. The germline gives CDR1 SGHVS, CDR2 FQNEAQ. Trimming cost V 5 bases and J 4 bases; bases outside gene matches: 10. CDR3 length: 16 residues. The CDR3 sequence is CASSHGAGTGTGELFF. CDR3 coding DNA: TGTGCCAGCAGCCATGGAGCGGGGACGGGCACCGGGGAGCTGTTTTTT.

The chain is built from TRBV7-9 and TRBJ1-4, with 9 bases that match TRBD1. There are 14 residues in the CDR3. J was trimmed by 8 bases and V by 4 bases; bases with no gene match: 5. The germline V gene has CDR1 SEHNR and CDR2 FQNEAQ (reference sequence). CDR3 sequence reads: CASSSGTGTEKLFF. The DNA of the CDR3 is TGTGCCAGCAGCTCCGGGACAGGGACAGAAAAACTGTTTTTT.

This clone was found a few times. Here the CDR3 reads CASSITPGAGINEQFF. CDR3 nucleotide sequence: TGTGCCAGCAGTATCACCCCAGGAGCGGGAATCAATGAGCAGTTCTTC. This chain connects TRBV27 to TRBJ2-1; 7 bases are a match to TRBD2. The CDR3 is 16 residues long. From germline, CDR1 is MNHEY and CDR2 SMNVEV (reference sequence). Trimming cost V 5 bases and J 6 bases; bases outside gene matches: 13.

In DNA form, the CDR3 reads TGCGCCAGCAGCCATTCCATTCGGGGGGGTGCAGATACGCAGTATTTT. Its translation: CASSHSIRGGADTQYF. V and J are TRBV4-1 and TRBJ2-3; TRBD2 matches at 8 bases. V lost 3 bases and J lost 4; bases outside the gene matches: 9. The CDR3 runs 16 residues. Per the germline V gene, CDR1 is MGHRA and CDR2 is YSYEKL.

This clone has a handful of counts. This sequence joins TRBV11-3 and TRBJ2-2, with 8 bases that match TRBD2. This CDR3 region has 14 residues. With V trimmed by 3 bases and J by 7 bases, 4 bases remained unmatched. Germline CDR1 reads SGHNT; CDR2 reads YENEEA. The CDR3 DNA is TGTGCCAGCAGCTTGCGGGGGGAGAGCGGGGAGCTGTTTTTT. It specifies CASSLRGESGELFF. Together with reference TRBV11-3 and TRBJ2-2, the CDR3 gives the full variable domain: EAGVVQSPRYKIIEKKQPVAFWCNPISGHNTLYWYLQNLGQGPELLIRYENEEAVDDSQLPKDRFSAERLKGVDSTLKIQPAELGDSAVYLCASSLRGESGELFFGEGSRLTVL.

The chain recombines TRBV7-2 with TRBJ2-3; D might be TRBD2 (6 bases). The CDR3 length is 18 residues. Deletions cut 0 bases from V and 7 bases from J, with 23 bases between. The germline V gene has CDR1 SGHTA and CDR2 FQGNSA. DNA of the CDR3: TGTGCCAGCAGCTTAGCGCCGGCGGGAACTCTACCTGGATATACGCAGTATTTT. The encoded protein is CASSLAPAGTLPGYTQYF.

The chain couples TRBV10-2 to TRBJ1-3; 10 nucleotides match TRBD1. V lost 6 bases and J lost 4; bases outside the gene matches: 6. The V gene's germline CDR1 is WSHSY and CDR2 SAAADI. The CDR3 has 15 residues. DNA for the CDR3: TGCGCCAGCAGGGGGACAGGGGCTTTCGGAAACACCATATATTTT. As protein: CASRGTGAFGNTIYF.

This chain joins TRBV2 and TRBJ2-3; D possibly corresponds to TRBD1 (6 bases). Germline-derived CDR1 and CDR2 are SNHLY and FYNNEI. The CDR3 is made up of 15 amino acids. Between the trimmed V and J ends, which lost 5 bases and 1 base, there was a span of 13 bases. CDR3 loop: CASSLDSTRTDTQYF. CDR3 coding DNA: TGTGCCAGCAGTTTGGACAGCACTCGCACAGATACGCAGTATTTT. Full variable domain (outside the CDR3, taken from reference TRBV2 and TRBJ2-3): EPEVTQTPSHQVTQMGQEVILRCVPISNHLYFYWYRQILGQKVEFLVSFYNNEISEKSEIFDDQFSVERPDGSNFTLKIRSTKLEDSAMYFCASSLDSTRTDTQYFGPGTRLTVL.

The rearrangement joins TRBV5-1 to TRBJ1-2; D is unclear. Germline V gives CDR1 SGHRS, CDR2 YFSETQ. This CDR3 region has 11 residues. Trimming removed 0 bases from V and 7 bases from J, with 4 bases in between. CDR3 nucleotide sequence: TGCGCCAGCAGCTTGGGACTTGGCTACACCTTC. Translating it yields CASSLGLGYTF.